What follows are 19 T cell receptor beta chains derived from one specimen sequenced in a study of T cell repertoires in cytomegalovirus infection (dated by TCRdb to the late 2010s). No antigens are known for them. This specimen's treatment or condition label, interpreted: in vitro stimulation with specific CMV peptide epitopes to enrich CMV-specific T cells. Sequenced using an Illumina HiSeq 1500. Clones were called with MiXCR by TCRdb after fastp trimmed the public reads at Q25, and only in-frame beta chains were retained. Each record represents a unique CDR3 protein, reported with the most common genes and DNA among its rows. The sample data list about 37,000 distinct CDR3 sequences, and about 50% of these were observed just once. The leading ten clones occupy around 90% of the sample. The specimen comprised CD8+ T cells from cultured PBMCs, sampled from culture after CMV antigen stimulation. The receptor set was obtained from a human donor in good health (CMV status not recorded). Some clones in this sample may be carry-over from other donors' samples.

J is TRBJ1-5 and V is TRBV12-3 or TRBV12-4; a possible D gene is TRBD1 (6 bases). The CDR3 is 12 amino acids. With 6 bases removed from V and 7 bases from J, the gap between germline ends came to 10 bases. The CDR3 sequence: CASRKTGQPQHF. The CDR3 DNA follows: TGTGCCAGCAGGAAAACAGGGCAGCCCCAGCATTTT.

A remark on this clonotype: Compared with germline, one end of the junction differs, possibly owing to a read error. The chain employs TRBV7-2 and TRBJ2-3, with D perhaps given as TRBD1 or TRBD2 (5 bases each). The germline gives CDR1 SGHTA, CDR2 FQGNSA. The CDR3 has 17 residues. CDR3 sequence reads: CVSSQIWDATSKDTQYF. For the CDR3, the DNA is TGTGTCAGCAGCCAAATATGGGACGCCACCAGCAAAGATACGCAGTATTTT.

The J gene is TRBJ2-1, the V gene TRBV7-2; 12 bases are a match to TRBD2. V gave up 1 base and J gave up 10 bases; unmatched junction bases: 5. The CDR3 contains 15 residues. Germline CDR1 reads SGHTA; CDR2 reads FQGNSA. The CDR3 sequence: CASSLGLAGGPEQFF. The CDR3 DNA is TGTGCCAGCAGCTTAGGGCTAGCGGGGGGGCCGGAGCAGTTCTTC.

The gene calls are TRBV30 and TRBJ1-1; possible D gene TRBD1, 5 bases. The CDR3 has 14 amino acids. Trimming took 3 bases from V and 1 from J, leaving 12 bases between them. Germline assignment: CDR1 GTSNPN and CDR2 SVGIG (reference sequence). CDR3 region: CAWRQWGENTEAFF. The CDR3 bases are TGTGCCTGGAGACAGTGGGGCGAGAACACTGAAGCTTTCTTT.

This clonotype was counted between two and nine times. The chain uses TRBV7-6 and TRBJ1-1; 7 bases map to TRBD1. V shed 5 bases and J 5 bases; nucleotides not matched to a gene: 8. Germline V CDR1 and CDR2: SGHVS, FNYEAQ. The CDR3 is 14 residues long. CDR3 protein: CASSLTGAWTEAFF. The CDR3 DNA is TGTGCCAGCAGCCTTACAGGGGCGTGGACTGAAGCTTTCTTT.

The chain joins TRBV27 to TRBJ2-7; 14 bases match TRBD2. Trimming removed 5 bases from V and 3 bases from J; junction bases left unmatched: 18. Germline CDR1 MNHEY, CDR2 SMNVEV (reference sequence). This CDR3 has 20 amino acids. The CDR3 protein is CASSPGTSGRPAASFYEQYF. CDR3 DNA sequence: TGTGCCAGCAGTCCCGGGACTAGCGGGAGACCCGCCGCAAGTTTCTACGAGCAGTACTTC.

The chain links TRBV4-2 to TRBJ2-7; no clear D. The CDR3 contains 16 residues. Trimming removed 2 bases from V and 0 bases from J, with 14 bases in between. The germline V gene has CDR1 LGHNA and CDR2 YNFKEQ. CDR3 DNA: TGTGCCAGCAGCCAACATCCAGGCAGCCTCTCCTACGAGCAGTACTTC. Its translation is CASSQHPGSLSYEQYF.

The CDR3 sequence is CATLSTGTGVRAFF. CDR3 nucleotides: TGTGCCACTCTTTCTACGGGGACAGGAGTTAGAGCTTTCTTT. The chain uses TRBV7-4 and TRBJ1-1; 8 nucleotides match TRBD1. The junction had 17 bases not matched to a gene; V was cut back by 10 bases and J by 10 bases. CDR1 and CDR2 (germline): SGHVT, SQSDAQ. The CDR3 has 14 residues.

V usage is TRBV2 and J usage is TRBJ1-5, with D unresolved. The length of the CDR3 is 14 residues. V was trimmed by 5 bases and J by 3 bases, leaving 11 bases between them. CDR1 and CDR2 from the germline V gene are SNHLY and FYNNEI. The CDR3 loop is CASSPYRNNQPQHF. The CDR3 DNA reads TGTGCCAGCAGTCCTTACAGAAACAATCAGCCCCAGCATTTT.

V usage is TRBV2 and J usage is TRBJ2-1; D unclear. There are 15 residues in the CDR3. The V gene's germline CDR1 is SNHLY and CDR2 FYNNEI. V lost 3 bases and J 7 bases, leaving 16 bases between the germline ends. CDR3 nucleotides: TGTGCCAGCAGTGATCTCGGGCCCAGGAGAAATGAGCAGTTCTTC. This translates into CASSDLGPRRNEQFF.

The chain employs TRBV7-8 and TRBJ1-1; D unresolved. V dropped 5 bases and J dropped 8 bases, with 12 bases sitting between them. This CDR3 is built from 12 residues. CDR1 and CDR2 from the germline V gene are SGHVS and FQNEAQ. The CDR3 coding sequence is TGTGCCAGCAGCCTCGGATCTCCAGAAGCTTTCTTT. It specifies CASSLGSPEAFF.

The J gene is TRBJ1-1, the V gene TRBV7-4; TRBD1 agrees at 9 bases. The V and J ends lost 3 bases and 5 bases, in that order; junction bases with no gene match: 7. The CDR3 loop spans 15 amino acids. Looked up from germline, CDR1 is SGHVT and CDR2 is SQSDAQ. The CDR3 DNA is TGTGCCAGCAGCTTCACCGGGACAGGGAGGACTGAAGCTTTCTTT. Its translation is CASSFTGTGRTEAFF.

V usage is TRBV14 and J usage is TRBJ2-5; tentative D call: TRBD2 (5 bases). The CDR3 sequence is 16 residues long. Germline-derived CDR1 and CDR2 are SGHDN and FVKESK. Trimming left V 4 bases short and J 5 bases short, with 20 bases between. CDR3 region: CASSPWGSASGETQYF. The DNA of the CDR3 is TGTGCCAGCAGCCCTTGGGGTAGCGCGAGTGGGGAGACCCAGTACTTC.

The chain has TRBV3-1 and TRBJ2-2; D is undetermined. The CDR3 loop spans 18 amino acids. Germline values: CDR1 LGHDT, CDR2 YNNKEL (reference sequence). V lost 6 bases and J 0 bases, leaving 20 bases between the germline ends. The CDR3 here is CASRRESTRSANTGELFF. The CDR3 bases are TGTGCCAGCAGGAGAGAGAGTACAAGGAGCGCGAACACCGGGGAGCTGTTTTTT. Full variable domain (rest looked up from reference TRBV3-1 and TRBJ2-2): DTAVSQTPKYLVTQMGNDKSIKCEQNLGHDTMYWYKQDSKKFLKIMFSYNNKELIINETVPNRFSPKSPDKAHLNLHINSLELGDSAVYFCASRRESTRSANTGELFFGEGSRLTVL.

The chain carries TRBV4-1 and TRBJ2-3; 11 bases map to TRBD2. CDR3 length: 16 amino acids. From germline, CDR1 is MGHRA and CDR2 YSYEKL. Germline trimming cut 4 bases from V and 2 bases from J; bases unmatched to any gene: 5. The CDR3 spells CASSLRLAGITDTQYF. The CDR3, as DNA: TGCGCCAGCAGCCTGAGACTAGCGGGGATCACAGATACGCAGTATTTT.

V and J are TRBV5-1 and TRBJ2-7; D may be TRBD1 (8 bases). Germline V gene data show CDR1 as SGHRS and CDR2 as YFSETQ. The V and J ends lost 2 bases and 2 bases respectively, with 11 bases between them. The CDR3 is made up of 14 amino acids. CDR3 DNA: TGCGCCAGCAGCTTAACAGGGGGGGCCTACGAGCAGTACTTC. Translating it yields CASSLTGGAYEQYF. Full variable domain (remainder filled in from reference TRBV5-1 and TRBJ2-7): KAGVTQTPRYLIKTRGQQVTLSCSPISGHRSVSWYQQTPGQGLQFLFEYFSETQRNKGNFPGRFSGRQFSNSRSEMNVSTLELGDSALYLCASSLTGGAYEQYFGPGTRLTVT.

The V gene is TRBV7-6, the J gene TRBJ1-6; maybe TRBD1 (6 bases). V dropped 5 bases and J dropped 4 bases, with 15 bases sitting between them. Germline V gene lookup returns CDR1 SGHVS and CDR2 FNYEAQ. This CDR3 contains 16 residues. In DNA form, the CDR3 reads TGTGCCAGCAGCGCCGACAGGATAATTTATAATTCACCCCTCCACTTT. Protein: CASSADRIIYNSPLHF.

This chain's CDR3 is CASSLGGPNTEAFF. The CDR3 DNA reads as TGTGCCAGCAGTTTGGGGGGGCCTAACACTGAAGCTTTCTTT. The chain has TRBV12-3 or TRBV12-4 and TRBJ1-1; D possibly corresponds to TRBD1 (6 bases). Trimming left V 3 bases short and J 2 bases short, with 10 bases between. This CDR3 contains 14 residues.

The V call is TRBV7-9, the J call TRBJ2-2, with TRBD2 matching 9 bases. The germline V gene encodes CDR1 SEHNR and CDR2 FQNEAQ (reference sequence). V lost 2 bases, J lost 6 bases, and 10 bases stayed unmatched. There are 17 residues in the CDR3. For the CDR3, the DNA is TGTGCCAGCAGCTTACCCTCCGGGACTAGCAGCGCCGGGGAGCTGTTTTTT. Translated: CASSLPSGTSSAGELFF.